This T cell receptor (beta chain) was captured by sequencing in a study of a mutant IDH1 vaccine in newly diagnosed glioma. As for the study in general: Treated patients had a mean age of 40.4 years and a sex split that was approximately 62% male and about 38% female.

The time point denotes: week 35, safety follow-up. Every vaccine dose comprised 300 ug of mutant IDH1 20-mer peptide plus topical imiquimod. Notes on the study in general: Whatever changes occurred in top peripheral T cell clonotypes seemed unrelated to pseudoprogression.

Using immunoSEQ multiplex PCR, the repertoire was profiled, and TCRdb retains in-frame clones only, with some absent. The sample holds about 72,000 clones, roughly 83% seen once. Remarks on this clone: Its specificity is not known.

The CDR3 totals 13 residues. J was trimmed by 11 bases and V by 5 bases; bases with no gene match: 8. CDR1 and CDR2 (germline): SEHNR, FQNEAQ (reference sequence). The sample here was PBMCs, taken from a glioma patient whose treatment included an IDH1 peptide vaccine. The V and J genes are TRBV7-9 and TRBJ1-5, with 8 bases matching TRBD1. The clonotype was recovered from a man between 18 and 35 years old with glioma. The CDR3 region has the DNA TGTGCCAGCAGCCTAGACAGGGGTACAGCCCAGCATTTT. Protein product: CASSLDRGTAQHF.